This TCR beta chain was retrieved from a study of human T cells and chemical hapten exposure. CDR1 is PRHDT and CDR2 is FYEKMQ in the germline V gene (reference sequence). The J segment lost 0 bases and the V segment lost 3 bases, leaving 7 bases of the junction unmatched. This CDR3 region has 18 residues. Time point noted: patch test 2, 6 weeks after DPC sensitization. The treatment was: therapeutic diphenylcyclopropenone sensitization with weekly scalp DPC. Researchers extracted total RNA from unfractionated whole blood. This clonotype was detected ten times or more. The library attached unique molecular identifiers to individual cDNA molecules. A single record per CDR3 protein comes from TCRdb applying MiXCR to the RACE reads. The table shows 84,000 or so distinct CDR3 sequences, with 9.5% to 13% occurring only once.

This clonotype originated in a woman aged 30 to 39 with alopecia areata. Some clones in this sample may be carry-over from other donors' samples. The chain uses TRBV13 and TRBJ2-1; TRBD1 matches 11 bases. The material sequenced was whole blood, taken in connection with sensitization to the hapten diphenylcyclopropenone (DPC). DNA of the CDR3: TGTGCCAGCAGCTTTAACCCAGGACAGGGGGCCTCCTACAATGAGCAGTTCTTC. Its protein product is CASSFNPGQGASYNEQFF.